These 2 T cell receptor beta chains share one sample of origin, sequenced in a study of CD4 T cells in relation to SARS-CoV-2 and coronaviruses (dated by TCRdb to about 2021). No antigens are known for them. Receptors were amplified or captured by the immunoSEQ multiplex PCR assay. TCRdb obtained this table from immuneACCESS and retained in-frame rearrangements with V and J assigned. These tables miss some clones; where compared with another copy, unresolved V genes account for less than half of the shortfall, and the remainder is unexplained. The sample data list about 25,000 clones, and around 78% of these were observed just once. Of the sample, approximately 15% falls within the top ten clones. CD4+ T cells from unexposed donors were collected before the COVID-19 pandemic (2011-2018). After more than 9 days of culture, CD4+ T cells were isolated with the EasySep CD4+ T cell isolation kit. The sample comprised CD4+ T cells from PBMCs, cultured in vitro. The receptors were sampled from a human donor in good health.

This clone is medium-sized by share. The rearrangement links TRBV5-1 to TRBJ1-2; D may be TRBD1 (6 bases). V lost 4 bases, J lost 0 bases, and 13 bases lay in between. The CDR3 length is 15 residues. CDR1 is SGHRS and CDR2 is YFSETQ in the germline V gene. The CDR3 DNA is TGCGCCAGCAGCCTACAGACAGGAGCTAACTATGGCTACACCTTC. Residues: CASSLQTGANYGYTF.

The chain is built from TRBV2 and TRBJ2-2; 9 bases fit TRBD1. The CDR3 spans 13 residues. V dropped 8 bases and J dropped 6; count of bases not matched to a gene: 4. The V gene's germline CDR1 is SNHLY and CDR2 FYNNEI. The CDR3 coding sequence is TGTGCCAGCGGGGACAGGGAGTCCGGGGAGCTGTTTTTT. It translates to CASGDRESGELFF.